Listed below are T cell receptor beta chains from one sample, sequenced in a study of T cell responses to AZD1222 COVID-19 vaccine. The assay was immunoSEQ multiplex PCR, and TCRdb's table has in-frame clones only and misses some. The sample lists 120,000 or so clones, roughly nine tenths seen once, with 3.1% in the top ten. Sample: peripheral blood, taken on day 0 of AZD1222 vaccination. The receptors come from an adult in good health. Both conserved end residues are trimmed from each CDR3.

j_gene	v_gene	CDR3aa
TRBJ1-5	TRBV19	ASSKGAGQPQH
TRBJ2-5	TRBV21-1	ASSKWPGLQETQY
TRBJ2-3	TRBV11-1	ASSRQERDTQY
TRBJ2-1	TRBV7-9	ASSPRGSGSNEQF
TRBJ2-3	TRBV28	ASTTSDLLGTDTQY
TRBJ2-1	TRBV5-6	ASSLAGGGLPYEQF
TRBJ2-5	TRBV5-1	ASSLGLAGVRTQY
TRBJ2-7	TRBV27	ASSFSTGVEQY
TRBJ1-1	TRBV5-1	ASSFEPGQAFMNTEAF
TRBJ2-5	TRBV29-1	SVDHNGREKLGETQY
TRBJ1-2	TRBV4-3	ASSQLITGGYT
TRBJ2-2	TRBV6-2/TRBV6-3	ASSYGDNGELF
TRBJ1-1	TRBV28	ASSFLELTNTEAF
TRBJ2-5	TRBV12-1	ASSLKQGGTGKETQY
TRBJ1-1	TRBV29-1	SVVPGSRAF
TRBJ2-1	TRBV29-1	SVEPSAWISQF
TRBJ2-7	TRBV29-1	SARQGGSYEQY
TRBJ2-7	TRBV24-1	ATMGANSYEQY
TRBJ1-5	TRBV7-2	ASSLDANQPQH
TRBJ1-5	TRBV5-3	ARSLDGKSNQPQH
TRBJ2-5	TRBV5-4	ASSYLAGGWQETQY
TRBJ1-2	TRBV4-3	ASSQDPGVRGDGYT
TRBJ2-1	TRBV19	ASSRSGGPQNEQF
TRBJ1-2	TRBV28	ASSRAAGPGYT
TRBJ1-5	TRBV21-1	ASKRTTYPYQPQH
TRBJ1-1	TRBV24-1	ATRDREANTEAF
TRBJ2-7	TRBV5-1	ASSLPQGDVGEQY
TRBJ2-3	TRBV6-5	ASSHRGPTDTQY